This entry is about one T cell receptor (beta chain). Original handling: The authors estimated nucleated cell counts from reference gene primer amplification. Here immunoSEQ multiplex PCR was the method, and the copy in TCRdb shows in-frame clones only, minus some. The V and J calls and clone size were taken over from that table, and D and trimming were inferred from the DNA. The table lists about 220,000 clones, about 79% of them singletons, with approximately 1.2% in the top ten. The study assigned cohorts using participant-reported clinical history. The record originates from a study of blood T cell repertoires in COVID-19. Study-wide background: The cDNA or gDNA used as material had been derived from T cells, B-cell-depleted T cells, or PBMCs.

Germline V CDR1 and CDR2: SGHVS, FQNEAQ. V lost 1 base to trimming and J lost 0 bases, with 12 bases between them. The CDR3 has 17 amino acids. Sequencing used PBMCs or T cells enriched from blood (not recorded which). The sequence was obtained from a woman aged 40 to 50 with acute COVID-19. This chain uses TRBV7-8 with TRBJ2-2, with D possibly TRBD1 on 6 matching bases. The CDR3 reads CASSLDQGYANTGELFF. CDR3 bases: TGTGCCAGCAGCTTAGATCAGGGGTACGCGAACACCGGGGAGCTGTTTTTT.